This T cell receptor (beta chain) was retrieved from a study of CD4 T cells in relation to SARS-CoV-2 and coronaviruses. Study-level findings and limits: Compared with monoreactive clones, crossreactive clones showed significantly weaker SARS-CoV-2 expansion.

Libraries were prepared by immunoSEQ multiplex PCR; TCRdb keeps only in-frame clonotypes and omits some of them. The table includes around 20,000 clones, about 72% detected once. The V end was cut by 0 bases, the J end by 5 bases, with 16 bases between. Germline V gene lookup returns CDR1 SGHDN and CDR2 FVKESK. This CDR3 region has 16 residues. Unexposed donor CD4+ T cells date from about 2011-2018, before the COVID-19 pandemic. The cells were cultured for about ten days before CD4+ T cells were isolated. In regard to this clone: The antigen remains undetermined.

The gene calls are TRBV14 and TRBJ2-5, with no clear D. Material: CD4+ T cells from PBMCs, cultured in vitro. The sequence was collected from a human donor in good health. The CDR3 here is CASSQELGGLGETQYF. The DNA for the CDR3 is TGTGCCAGCAGCCAAGAGTTAGGCGGTTTGGGGGAGACCCAGTACTTC.